This T cell receptor (beta chain) came from a study of T cells in Graves' hyperthyroidism and ophthalmopathy. General study results and limits: Among clonotypes expanded in thyroid above 0.001, most were also found in blood.

This CDR3 comprises 12 residues. V gave up 6 bases and J gave up 5 bases; unmatched junction bases: 3. Active moderate-to-severe ophthalmopathy, Clinical Activity Score at least 3, NOSPECS at least 4, under 3 months' duration. Diagnoses were established using clinical symptoms, serum thyroxine and TRAb, thyroid ultrasound and orbital computed tomography. TCR beta CDR3 regions were amplified from RNA transcripts. The study used the HTBI primer set for a first-round RT-PCR of the TCR CDR3. TCRdb fed the multiplex PCR reads into MiXCR, producing one record per CDR3 protein. The sample consists of a few hundred thousand distinct CDR3 sequences, 20% to 25% of them appearing once. Many counts were recorded for this clonotype. Its antigen remains unidentified.

The rearrangement links TRBV12-3 or TRBV12-4 to TRBJ1-1, with TRBD1 matching over 7 bases. The sequence was collected from a woman aged 65 to 85 with Graves' ophthalmopathy. Material for sequencing was blood. Written as DNA, the CDR3 is TGTGCCAGCAGAACACAGGGGACTGAAGCTTTCTTT. Translation gives CASRTQGTEAFF.